This record looks at one T cell receptor (beta chain) sequence and its context. The target antigen is unknown. CDR3 length: 13 residues. Trimming cost V 4 bases and J 1 base, with 7 bases left between them. Germline CDR1 ENHRY, CDR2 SYGVKD. The entry originates in a study of T cell responses to AZD1222 COVID-19 vaccine. Study-wide results and caveats: With dominance at 160-218 and 743-854, vaccine-associated CD4 TCRs spanned spike. Clonal diversity was possibly underestimated; the donors were predominantly white British and more often female.

Data came from immunoSEQ multiplex PCR; TCRdb stores just in-frame clones and leaves some out. Among fewer than 120,000 clones listed, approximately 94% were seen once. The input for sequencing was peripheral blood, taken 28 days after the second AZD1222 dose. This receptor was taken from an adult who received the AZD1222 COVID-19 vaccine. The genes are TRBV10-3 and TRBJ1-1; tentatively, D is TRBD1 (5 bases). The CDR3 sequence: CAISGGTNTEAFF. CDR3 in DNA: TGTGCCATCAGTGGTGGGACGAACACTGAAGCTTTCTTT.